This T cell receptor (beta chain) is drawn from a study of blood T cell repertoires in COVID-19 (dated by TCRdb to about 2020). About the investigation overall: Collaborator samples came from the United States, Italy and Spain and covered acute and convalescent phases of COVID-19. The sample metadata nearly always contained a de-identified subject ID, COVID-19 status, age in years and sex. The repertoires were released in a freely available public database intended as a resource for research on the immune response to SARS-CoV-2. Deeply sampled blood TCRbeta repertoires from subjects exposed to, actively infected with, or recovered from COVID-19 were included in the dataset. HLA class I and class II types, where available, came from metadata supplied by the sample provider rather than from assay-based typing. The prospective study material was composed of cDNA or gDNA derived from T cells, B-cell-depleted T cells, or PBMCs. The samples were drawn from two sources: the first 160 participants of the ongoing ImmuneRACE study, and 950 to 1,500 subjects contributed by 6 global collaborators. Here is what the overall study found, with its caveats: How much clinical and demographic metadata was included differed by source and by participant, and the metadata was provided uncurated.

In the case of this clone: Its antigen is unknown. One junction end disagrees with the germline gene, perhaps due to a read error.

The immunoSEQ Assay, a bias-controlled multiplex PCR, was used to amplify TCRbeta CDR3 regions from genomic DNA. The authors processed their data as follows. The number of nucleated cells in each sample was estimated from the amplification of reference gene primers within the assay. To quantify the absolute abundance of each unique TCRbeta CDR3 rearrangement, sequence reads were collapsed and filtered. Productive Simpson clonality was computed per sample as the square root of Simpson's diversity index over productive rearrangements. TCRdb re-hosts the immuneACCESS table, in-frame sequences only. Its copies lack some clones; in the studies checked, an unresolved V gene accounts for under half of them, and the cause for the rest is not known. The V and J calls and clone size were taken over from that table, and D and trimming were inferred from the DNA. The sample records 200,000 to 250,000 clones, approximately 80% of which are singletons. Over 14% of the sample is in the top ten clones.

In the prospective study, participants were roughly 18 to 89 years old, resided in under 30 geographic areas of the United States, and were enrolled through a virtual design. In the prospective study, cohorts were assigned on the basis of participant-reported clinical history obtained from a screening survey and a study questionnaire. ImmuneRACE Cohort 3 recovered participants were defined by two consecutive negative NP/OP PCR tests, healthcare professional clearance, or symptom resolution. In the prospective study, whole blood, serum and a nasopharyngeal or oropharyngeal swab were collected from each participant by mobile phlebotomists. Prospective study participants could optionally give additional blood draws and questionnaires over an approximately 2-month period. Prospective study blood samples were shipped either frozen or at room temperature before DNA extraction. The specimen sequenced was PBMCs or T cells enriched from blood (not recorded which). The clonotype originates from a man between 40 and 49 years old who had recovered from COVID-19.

The nucleotides are TGTGCCAGCAGCTTAACTAGCAGAGATACGCAGTATTTT. This sequence encodes CASSLTSRDTQYF. Recombination connected TRBV7-2 to TRBJ2-3; the D gene is perhaps TRBD2, on 6 matching bases. The CDR1 and CDR2 encoded by the germline V gene are SGHTA and FQGNSA. The CDR3 holds 13 amino acids from the cysteine to the phenylalanine. The CDR3 DNA has 39 bases and is translated from base 1.